Here is one T cell receptor (beta chain) with its context. The antigen remains undetermined. These data belong to a study of CD8 T cells in ankylosing spondylitis. Via MiXCR, TCRdb re-called the 5' RACE reads, giving one row per CDR3 protein. The sample consists of some 250,000 distinct CDR3 sequences, 20% to 30% of them appearing once. Study-wide results and caveats: Existing reports had already noted some motif variants in reactive arthritis synovial fluid and blood. The authors found the disease-linked clones to be CD8+ and relatively rare in peripheral blood.

Trimming removed 5 bases from V and 1 base from J, with 11 bases in between. Germline V gene data show CDR1 as SGHKS and CDR2 as YYEKEE (reference sequence). This CDR3 region has 14 residues. This receptor was identified in a male donor with ankylosing spondylitis or in good health (not recorded which). The V and J genes are TRBV5-5 and TRBJ2-3, with a weak D call TRBD1 (5 bases). The material sequenced was blood, either unsorted or a sorted T cell fraction (not recorded which). DNA of the CDR3: TGTGCCAGCAGTTCCAGGGTCGGCACAGATACGCAGTATTTT. This gives the protein CASSSRVGTDTQYF.